The rows below give T cell receptor beta chains drawn from one sample of a study of control samples from healthy donors and cancer patients. The assay was immunoSEQ multiplex PCR, and TCRdb's table has in-frame clones only and misses some. In all, the sample yields about 190,000 clones. The sample was blood. Receptors were obtained from a woman aged 25 to 45 in good health. CDR3s include the opening cysteine and the closing phenylalanine or tryptophan. Fields, in order: V gene, D gene, J gene, CDR3 length, CDR3 DNA, CDR3 protein. A D gene is named only where the DNA matches it firmly.

V: TRBV2; D: .; J: TRBJ2-1; length: 15; DNA: TGTGCCAGCAGTGAGGGCGCCCCCGTATCCAATGAGCAGTTCTTC; CDR3: CASSEGAPVSNEQFF
V: TRBV7-6; D: TRBD1; J: TRBJ2-7; length: 16; DNA: TGTGCCAGCAGCGACGGACAGGGGCCCAGAACCTACGAGCAGTACTTC; CDR3: CASSDGQGPRTYEQYF
V: TRBV4-1; D: .; J: TRBJ2-2; length: 13; DNA: TGCGCCAGCAGCCAAGGACAGACCGGGGAGCTGTTTTTT; CDR3: CASSQGQTGELFF
V: TRBV5-1; D: TRBD1; J: TRBJ1-1; length: 15; DNA: TGCGCCAGCAGCCGCGCCGGGACAGGGGGCACTGAAGCTTTCTTT; CDR3: CASSRAGTGGTEAFF
V: TRBV7-9; D: TRBD2; J: TRBJ2-2; length: 15; DNA: TGTGCCAGCAGCCAGCGGGGGGGTAACACCGGGGAGCTGTTTTTT; CDR3: CASSQRGGNTGELFF
V: TRBV28; D: .; J: TRBJ1-2; length: 12; DNA: TGTGCCAGCAGTTTACAGGGATATGGCTACACCTTC; CDR3: CASSLQGYGYTF
V: TRBV4-1; D: TRBD1; J: TRBJ1-5; length: 18; DNA: TGCGCCAGCAGCCCTGGGAGGATCGGGACAGGGTTATATCAGCCCCAGCATTTT; CDR3: CASSPGRIGTGLYQPQHF
V: TRBV7-6; D: .; J: TRBJ1-2; length: 17; DNA: TGTGCCAGCAGCTTATATCTTGTGGCAGGGAGAGCTTATGGCTACACCTTC; CDR3: CASSLYLVAGRAYGYTF
V: TRBV5-5; D: TRBD2; J: TRBJ2-2; length: 14; DNA: TGTGCCAGCAGCTCCCCCGGGACTACGGGGAAGCTGTTTTTT; CDR3: CASSSPGTTGKLFF
V: TRBV5-1; D: TRBD1; J: TRBJ1-5; length: 16; DNA: TGCGCCAGCAGCTTGGGGGACAGGGAAGCCAATCAGCCCCAGCATTTT; CDR3: CASSLGDREANQPQHF
V: TRBV19; D: .; J: TRBJ1-5; length: 15; DNA: TGTGCCAGTAGTATGGCGGGGCGTAGCAATCAGCCCCAGCATTTT; CDR3: CASSMAGRSNQPQHF
V: TRBV7-2; D: .; J: TRBJ1-4; length: 14; DNA: TGTGCCAGCAGCTTATTCCAGGGTTCTGAAAAACTGTTTTTT; CDR3: CASSLFQGSEKLFF
V: TRBV6-6; D: .; J: TRBJ2-1; length: 12; DNA: TGTGCCAACGGTGGGGGGCGCAATGAGCAGTTCTTC; CDR3: CANGGGRNEQFF
V: TRBV7-9; D: .; J: TRBJ2-4; length: 14; DNA: TGTGCCAGCAGCTTCGCGGGGGCCAAAAACATTCAGTACTTC; CDR3: CASSFAGAKNIQYF
V: TRBV10-2; D: .; J: TRBJ1-1; length: 13; DNA: TGCGCCAGCACTTTGGCGATGAACACTGAAGCTTTCTTT; CDR3: CASTLAMNTEAFF
V: TRBV5-1; D: .; J: TRBJ1-4; length: 16; DNA: TGCGCCAGCAGCTTGGAGTCGGTCTGGAGGGGTGAAAAACTGTTTTTT; CDR3: CASSLESVWRGEKLFF
V: TRBV27; D: .; J: TRBJ2-3; length: 12; DNA: TGTGCCAGCAGAGGGGTCACAGATACGCAGTATTTT; CDR3: CASRGVTDTQYF
V: TRBV7-9; D: .; J: TRBJ2-1; length: 14; DNA: TGTGCCAGCAGCTTAGATACCCGAAGGGGTGAGCAGTTCTTC; CDR3: CASSLDTRRGEQFF
V: TRBV9; D: TRBD2; J: TRBJ2-1; length: 15; DNA: TGTGCCAGCAGCGCGCCGGGACTAGTTATCAATGAGCAGTTCTTC; CDR3: CASSAPGLVINEQFF
V: TRBV18; D: TRBD1; J: TRBJ2-3; length: 14; DNA: TGTGCCAGCTCACTGGGACAGAACACAGATACGCAGTATTTT; CDR3: CASSLGQNTDTQYF
V: TRBV6-5; D: TRBD1; J: TRBJ1-3; length: 13; DNA: TGTGCCAGCAGCAGGGGGCTTGGAAACACCATATATTTT; CDR3: CASSRGLGNTIYF
V: TRBV10-3; D: .; J: TRBJ2-3; length: 14; DNA: TGTGCCATCGAAGGGGATGCGGGCACAGATACGCAGTATTTT; CDR3: CAIEGDAGTDTQYF
V: TRBV7-6; D: .; J: TRBJ2-5; length: 17; DNA: TGTGCCAGCAGCTTATGGGGGGCCGGGACTCCACGGGAGACCCAGTACTTC; CDR3: CASSLWGAGTPRETQYF
V: TRBV18; D: .; J: TRBJ1-6; length: 15; DNA: TGTGCCAGCTCACCCTGGGGTATCTATAATTCACCCCTCCACTTT; CDR3: CASSPWGIYNSPLHF
V: TRBV7-7; D: .; J: TRBJ2-7; length: 15; DNA: TGTGCTAGCAGCTTAAGGGCGGGACCATCCTACGAGCAGTACTTC; CDR3: CASSLRAGPSYEQYF
V: TRBV5-1; D: .; J: TRBJ2-2; length: 13; DNA: TGCGCCAGCAGGGAGGGGAGCACCGGGGAGCTGTTTTTT; CDR3: CASREGSTGELFF
V: TRBV6-6; D: TRBD2; J: TRBJ2-1; length: 15; DNA: TGTGCCAGCAGATCTACTAGCGGGGGCCCCAATGAGCAGTTCTTC; CDR3: CASRSTSGGPNEQFF
V: TRBV5-1; D: .; J: TRBJ2-3; length: 15; DNA: TGCGCCAGCAGCTTAATTCGGCAGGGCACAGATACGCAGTATTTT; CDR3: CASSLIRQGTDTQYF
V: TRBV18; D: .; J: TRBJ1-4; length: 16; DNA: TGTGCCAGCTCACCAAGGAGCCAGGCCCTTAATGAAAAACTGTTTTTT; CDR3: CASSPRSQALNEKLFF
V: TRBV5-1; D: TRBD2; J: TRBJ2-3; length: 15; DNA: TGCGCCAGCAGCACGGCTAGCGGGGGGGCCCCGGAGGAGTATTTT; CDR3: CASSTASGGAPEEYF
V: TRBV3-1/TRBV3-2; D: TRBD1; J: TRBJ1-2; length: 14; DNA: TGTGCCAGCAAGCCGGACAGGGGAAATTATGGCTACACCTTC; CDR3: CASKPDRGNYGYTF
V: TRBV19; D: .; J: TRBJ2-7; length: 15; DNA: TGTGCCAGTAGTATACAGGGGCCGTTCTCCTACGAGCAGTACTTC; CDR3: CASSIQGPFSYEQYF
V: TRBV28; D: TRBD1; J: TRBJ1-2; length: 15; DNA: TGTGCCAGCAGTTTGGACTGGACAGGGGGTTGGGGCTACACCTTC; CDR3: CASSLDWTGGWGYTF
V: TRBV10-3; D: TRBD1; J: TRBJ1-5; length: 17; DNA: TGTGCCATCAGTGAGTTTGTCGGACAGGACATTAATCAGCCCCAGCATTTT; CDR3: CAISEFVGQDINQPQHF
V: TRBV18; D: TRBD1; J: TRBJ2-2; length: 14; DNA: TGTGCCAGCTCACTCGGACAGGGGGCCCCGGAGCTGTTTTTT; CDR3: CASSLGQGAPELFF
V: TRBV28; D: .; J: TRBJ1-5; length: 16; DNA: TGTGCCAGCAGTCAACCTCGACGGTCTAGCAATCAGCCCCAGCATTTT; CDR3: CASSQPRRSSNQPQHF
V: TRBV29-1; D: .; J: TRBJ1-1; length: 11; DNA: TGCAGCGTCAATGAGGCCCGTAGCGCTTTCTTT; CDR3: CSVNEARSAFF
V: TRBV30; D: .; J: TRBJ1-5; length: 13; DNA: TGTGCCTGGAGTATCTCAGGGGTTCAGCCCCAGCATTTT; CDR3: CAWSISGVQPQHF
V: TRBV9; D: TRBD1; J: TRBJ1-3; length: 18; DNA: TGTGCCAGCAGCGTTGACCGGACAGGGACCTTCTCTGGAAACACCATATATTTT; CDR3: CASSVDRTGTFSGNTIYF
V: TRBV12-3/TRBV12-4; D: TRBD1; J: TRBJ1-2; length: 13; DNA: TGTGCCAGCAGGAAAACAGGGGACTATGGCTACACCTTC; CDR3: CASRKTGDYGYTF
V: TRBV21-1; D: .; J: TRBJ2-3; length: 14; DNA: TGTGCCAGCAGCAAGGACTCGGGCACAGATACGCAGTATTTT; CDR3: CASSKDSGTDTQYF